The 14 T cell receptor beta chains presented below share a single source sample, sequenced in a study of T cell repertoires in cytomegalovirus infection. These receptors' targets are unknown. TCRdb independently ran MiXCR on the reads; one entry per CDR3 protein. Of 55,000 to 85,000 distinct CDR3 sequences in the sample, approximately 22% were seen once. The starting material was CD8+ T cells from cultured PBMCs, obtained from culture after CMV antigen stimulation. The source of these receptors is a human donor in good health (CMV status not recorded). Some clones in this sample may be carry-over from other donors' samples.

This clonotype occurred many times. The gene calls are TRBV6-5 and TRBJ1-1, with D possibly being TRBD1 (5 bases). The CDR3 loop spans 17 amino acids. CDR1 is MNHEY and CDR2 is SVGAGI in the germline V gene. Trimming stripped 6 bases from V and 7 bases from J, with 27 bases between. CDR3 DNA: TGTGCCAGCAGAAAAACAGAGGACACCTATTTCTGGATTGAAGCTTTCTTT. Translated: CASRKTEDTYFWIEAFF.

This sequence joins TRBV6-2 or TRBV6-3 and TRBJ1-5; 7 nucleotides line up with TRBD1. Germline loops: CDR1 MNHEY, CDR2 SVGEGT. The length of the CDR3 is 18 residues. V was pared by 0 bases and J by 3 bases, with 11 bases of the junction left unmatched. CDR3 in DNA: TGTGCCAGCAGTTACTCTTGGGGACAGATTACAGCCAATCAGCCCCAGCATTTT. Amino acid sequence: CASSYSWGQITANQPQHF.

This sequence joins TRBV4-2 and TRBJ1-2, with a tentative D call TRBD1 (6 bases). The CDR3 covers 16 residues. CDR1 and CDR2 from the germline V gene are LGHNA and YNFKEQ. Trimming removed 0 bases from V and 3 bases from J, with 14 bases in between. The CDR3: CASSQDITPGDYGYTF. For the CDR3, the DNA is TGTGCCAGCAGCCAAGATATTACACCAGGGGACTATGGCTACACCTTC.

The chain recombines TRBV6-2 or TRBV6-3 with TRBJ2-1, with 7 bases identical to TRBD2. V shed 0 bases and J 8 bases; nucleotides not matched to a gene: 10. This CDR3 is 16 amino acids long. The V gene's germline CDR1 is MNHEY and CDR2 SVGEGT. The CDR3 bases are TGTGCCAGCAGTTACTCGGCGGGGGAAGGGAGGGATGAGCAGTTCTTC. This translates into CASSYSAGEGRDEQFF.

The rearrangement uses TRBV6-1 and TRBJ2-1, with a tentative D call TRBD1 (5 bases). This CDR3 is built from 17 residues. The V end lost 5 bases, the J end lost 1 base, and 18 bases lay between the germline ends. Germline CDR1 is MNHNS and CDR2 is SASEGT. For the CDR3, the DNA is TGTGCCAGCAGTACCACCGGATTGGCAGGGTCCTACAATGAGCAGTTCTTC. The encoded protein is CASSTTGLAGSYNEQFF.

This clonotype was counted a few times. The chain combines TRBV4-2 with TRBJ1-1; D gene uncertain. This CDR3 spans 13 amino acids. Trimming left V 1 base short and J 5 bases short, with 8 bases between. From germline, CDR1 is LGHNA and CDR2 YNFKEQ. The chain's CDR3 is CASSQVGTTEAFF. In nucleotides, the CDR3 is TGTGCCAGCAGCCAAGTGGGTACGACTGAAGCTTTCTTT.

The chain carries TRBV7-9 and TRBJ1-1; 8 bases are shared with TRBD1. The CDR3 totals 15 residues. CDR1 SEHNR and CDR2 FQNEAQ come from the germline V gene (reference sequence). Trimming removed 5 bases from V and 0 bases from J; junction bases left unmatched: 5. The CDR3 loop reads CASSLRTGLNTEAFF. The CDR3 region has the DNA TGTGCCAGCAGCCTTCGGACAGGGTTGAACACTGAAGCTTTCTTT.

The CDR3 DNA follows: TGTGCCAGCAGCTTAACGCACGATGAAAAACTGTTTTTT. This gives the protein CASSLTHDEKLFF. V and J are TRBV7-9 and TRBJ1-4; no clear D gene. The V end was cut by 2 bases, the J end by 6 bases, with 7 bases between. The CDR3 covers 13 residues. CDR1 is SEHNR and CDR2 is FQNEAQ in the germline V gene (reference sequence). Combining the CDR3 with reference TRBV7-9 and TRBJ1-4 gives the whole variable domain DTGVSQNPRHKITKRGQNVTFRCDPISEHNRLYWYRQTLGQGPEFLTYFQNEAQLEKSRLLSDRFSAERPKGSFSTLEIQRTEQGDSAMYLCASSLTHDEKLFFGSGTQLSVL.

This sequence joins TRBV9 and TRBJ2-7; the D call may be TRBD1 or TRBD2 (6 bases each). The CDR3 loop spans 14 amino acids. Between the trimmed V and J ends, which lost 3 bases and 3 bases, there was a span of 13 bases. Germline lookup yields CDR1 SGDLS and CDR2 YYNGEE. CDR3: CASSGAGHLYEQYF. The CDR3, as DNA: TGTGCCAGCAGCGGGGCGGGACACCTCTACGAGCAGTACTTC. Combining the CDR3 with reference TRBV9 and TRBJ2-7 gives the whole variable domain DSGVTQTPKHLITATGQRVTLRCSPRSGDLSVYWYQQSLDQGLQFLIQYYNGEERAKGNILERFSAQQFPDLHSELNLSSLELGDSALYFCASSGAGHLYEQYFGPGTRLTVT.

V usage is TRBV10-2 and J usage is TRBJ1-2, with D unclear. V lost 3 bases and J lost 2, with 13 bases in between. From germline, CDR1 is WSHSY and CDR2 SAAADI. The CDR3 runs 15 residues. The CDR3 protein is CASSDFRVGNYGYTF. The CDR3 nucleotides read TGCGCCAGCAGTGACTTCCGAGTGGGAAACTATGGCTACACCTTC.

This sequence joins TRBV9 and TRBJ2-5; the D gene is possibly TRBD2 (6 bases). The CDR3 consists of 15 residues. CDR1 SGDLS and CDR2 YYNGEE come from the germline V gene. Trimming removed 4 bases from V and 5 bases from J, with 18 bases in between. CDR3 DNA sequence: TGTGCCAGCAGCTTTCGACTAGGCCCCAAGGAGACCCAGTACTTC. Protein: CASSFRLGPKETQYF. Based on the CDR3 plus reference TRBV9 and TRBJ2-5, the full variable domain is DSGVTQTPKHLITATGQRVTLRCSPRSGDLSVYWYQQSLDQGLQFLIQYYNGEERAKGNILERFSAQQFPDLHSELNLSSLELGDSALYFCASSFRLGPKETQYFGPGTRLLVL.

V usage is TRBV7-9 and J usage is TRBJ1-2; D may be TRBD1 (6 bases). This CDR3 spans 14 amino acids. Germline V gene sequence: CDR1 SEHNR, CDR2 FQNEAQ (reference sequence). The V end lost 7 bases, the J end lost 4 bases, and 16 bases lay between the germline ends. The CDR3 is CASTGGAELYGYTF. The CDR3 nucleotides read TGTGCCAGCACTGGGGGGGCTGAGCTCTATGGCTACACCTTC. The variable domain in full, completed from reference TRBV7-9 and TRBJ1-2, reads DTGVSQNPRHKITKRGQNVTFRCDPISEHNRLYWYRQTLGQGPEFLTYFQNEAQLEKSRLLSDRFSAERPKGSFSTLEIQRTEQGDSAMYLCASTGGAELYGYTFGSGTRLTVV.

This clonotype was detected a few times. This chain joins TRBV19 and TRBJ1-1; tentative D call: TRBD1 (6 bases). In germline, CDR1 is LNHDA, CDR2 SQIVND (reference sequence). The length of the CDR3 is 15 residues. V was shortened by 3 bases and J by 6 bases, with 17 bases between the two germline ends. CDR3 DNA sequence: TGTGCCAGTAGTATCTCCTTAACTCCAGGGGCTGAAGCTTTCTTT. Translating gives CASSISLTPGAEAFF.

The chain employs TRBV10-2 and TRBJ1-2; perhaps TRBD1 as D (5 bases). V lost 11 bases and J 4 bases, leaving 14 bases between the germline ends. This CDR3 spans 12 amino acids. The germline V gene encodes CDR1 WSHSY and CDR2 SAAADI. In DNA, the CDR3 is TGCGCCGCCCTTGGGACGGGCTATGGCTACACCTTC. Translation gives CAALGTGYGYTF.